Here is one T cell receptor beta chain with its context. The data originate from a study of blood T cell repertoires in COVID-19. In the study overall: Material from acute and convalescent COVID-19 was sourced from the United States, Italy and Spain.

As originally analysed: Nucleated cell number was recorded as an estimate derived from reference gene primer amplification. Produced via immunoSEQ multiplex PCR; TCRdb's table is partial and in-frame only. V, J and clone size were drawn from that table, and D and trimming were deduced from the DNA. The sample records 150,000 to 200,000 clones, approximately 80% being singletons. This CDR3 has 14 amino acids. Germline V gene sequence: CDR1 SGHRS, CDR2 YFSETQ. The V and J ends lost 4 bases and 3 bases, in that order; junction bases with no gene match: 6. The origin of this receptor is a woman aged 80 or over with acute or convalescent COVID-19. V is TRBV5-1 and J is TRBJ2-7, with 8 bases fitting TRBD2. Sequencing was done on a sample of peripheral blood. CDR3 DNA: TGCGCCAGCAGCCAAGCGGGAGACGTCTACGAGCAGTACTTC. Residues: CASSQAGDVYEQYF. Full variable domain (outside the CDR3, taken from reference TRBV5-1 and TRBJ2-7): KAGVTQTPRYLIKTRGQQVTLSCSPISGHRSVSWYQQTPGQGLQFLFEYFSETQRNKGNFPGRFSGRQFSNSRSEMNVSTLELGDSALYLCASSQAGDVYEQYFGPGTRLTVT.